This TCR beta chain was documented in a study of human T cells and chemical hapten exposure. At the level of the study: Patients had diphenylcyclopropenone applied to the scalp weekly throughout the roughly 22-week study.

One entry per CDR3 protein, called by TCRdb with MiXCR from the RACE reads. The table records 110,000 to 150,000 distinct CDR3 sequences, 10% to 15% of them present only once. V lost 4 bases, J lost 3 bases, and 6 bases stayed unmatched. The germline V gene encodes CDR1 SGHRS and CDR2 YFSETQ. The CDR3 spans 15 residues. Only a few counts were recorded for this clonotype. Noted time point: patch test 2, 6 weeks after DPC sensitization. The sample's treatment: therapeutic diphenylcyclopropenone sensitization with weekly scalp DPC. The sequenced sample was whole blood, obtained in connection with sensitization to the hapten diphenylcyclopropenone (DPC). The chain carries TRBV5-1 and TRBJ2-4, with 8 bases fitting TRBD1. The sequence was obtained from a woman in her fifties or sixties with alopecia areata. Some clones in this sample may be carry-over from other donors' samples. The CDR3 loop is CASSTGQVVKNIQYF. The CDR3 DNA is TGCGCCAGCAGCACGGGACAGGTTGTCAAAAACATTCAGTACTTC.